Sequencing of this T cell receptor (beta chain) was carried out in a study of T cell repertoires in cytomegalovirus infection. Study summary: Recently identified HLA-C-restricted and well-studied HLA-B-restricted CMV epitopes were used. Through public TCR beta signatures, both CMV infection and matching HLA type were indicated. Study-level points and caveats: The study identified carriers of CMV plus the relevant HLA from cumulative public TCR beta family frequency. HLA-C-restricted, CMV-specific TCR beta clonotypes were dominant ex vivo.

In TCRdb, the reads were re-called with MiXCR into one record per CDR3 protein. Altogether around 100,000 distinct CDR3 sequences are present, 30% to 35% being singletons, with the ten largest covering 41%. This clonotype was seen ten or more times. The antigen is not known. CDR3 length: 17 amino acids. The V and J ends lost 5 bases and 7 bases, in that order; junction bases with no gene match: 10. Germline-derived CDR1 and CDR2 are SEHNR and FQNEAQ (reference sequence). The input for sequencing was CD8+ T cells from cultured PBMCs, taken from culture after CMV antigen stimulation. The TCR comes from a human donor in good health (CMV status not recorded). Some clones in this sample may be carry-over from other donors' samples. The J gene is TRBJ2-1, the V gene TRBV7-9, with TRBD2 matching 14 bases. In nucleotides, the CDR3 is TGTGCCAGCAGCGGGACTAGCGGGGGTCTTAAAATGAATGAGCAGTTCTTC. Residues: CASSGTSGGLKMNEQFF.